These 17 T cell receptor beta chains were all obtained from the same sample, sequenced in a study of shared clonotypes between healthy human individuals. Selected positively for CCR7 and CD45RO-negative, naive CD8 cells excluded terminally differentiated effector memory CD45RA+ cells. Clones were sequenced by immunoSEQ multiplex PCR, and TCRdb holds only the in-frame ones, with some missing. The data hold some 2.1 million clones, with 93% observed a single time. Material: naive CD8+ T cells from PBMCs. The receptors here all came from a man aged 18-30 years in good health. Some clones in this sample may be carry-over from other donors' samples.

The chain has TRBV5-4 and TRBJ2-7; TRBD2 matches 8 bases. This CDR3 contains 15 residues. V shed 4 bases, J shed 2 bases, and the junction held 8 bases outside the gene matches. The germline V gene encodes CDR1 SGHNT and CDR2 YYREEE (reference sequence). CDR3 sequence (DNA): TGTGCCAGCAGCGAACCGGGACTAGGTCCCTACGAGCAGTACTTC. Translation gives CASSEPGLGPYEQYF. Combining the CDR3 with reference TRBV5-4 and TRBJ2-7 gives the whole variable domain ETGVTQSPTHLIKTRGQQVTLRCSSQSGHNTVSWYQQALGQGPQFIFQYYREEENGRGNFPPRFSGLQFPNYSSELNVNALELDDSALYLCASSEPGLGPYEQYFGPGTRLTVT.

The rearrangement uses TRBV4-1 and TRBJ2-7; the match to TRBD2 covers 7 bases. Per the germline V gene, CDR1 is MGHRA and CDR2 is YSYEKL. The CDR3 length is 16 residues. V trimming: 3 bases; J trimming: 3 bases; junction bases outside the gene matches: 11. CDR3 DNA: TGCGCCAGCAGCCAGGCCAAAGCGGGATCCTTCTACGAGCAGTACTTC. Protein: CASSQAKAGSFYEQYF.

As DNA, the CDR3 is TGTGCCAGCAGCTATCAGGGTTCGTATGGCTACACCTTC. This encodes CASSYQGSYGYTF. The chain has TRBV5-6 and TRBJ1-2, with D perhaps matching TRBD1 (5 bases). Trimming left V 3 bases short and J 5 bases short, with 11 bases between. CDR3 length: 13 amino acids. The V gene's germline CDR1 is SGHDT and CDR2 YYEEEE.

In the case of this clone: Distinct nucleotide sequences in the sample also encode this CDR3. CDR3 coding DNA: TGTGCCAGCAGTTTCGGGTACACCGGGGAGCTGTTTTTT. Translated: CASSFGYTGELFF. The chain recombines TRBV28 with TRBJ2-2, with D hard to call. The CDR3 runs 13 residues. Germline V gives CDR1 MDHEN, CDR2 SYDVKM. Trimming removed 3 bases from V and 3 bases from J, with 5 bases in between. The complete variable domain, with remaining parts taken from reference TRBV28 and TRBJ2-2, reads DVKVTQSSRYLVKRTGEKVFLECVQDMDHENMFWYRQDPGLGLRLIYFSYDVKMKEKGDIPEGYSVSREKKERFSLILESASTNQTSMYLCASSFGYTGELFFGEGSRLTVL.

The V call is TRBV11-2, the J call TRBJ2-7; 10 nucleotides line up with TRBD2. CDR3 size: 16 residues. From germline, CDR1 is SGHAT and CDR2 FQNNGV. The V and J ends lost 1 base and 4 bases, in that order; junction bases with no gene match: 7. The CDR3 region is CASSLGLAGDGYEQYF. DNA for the CDR3: TGTGCCAGCAGCTTAGGTCTAGCGGGAGATGGTTACGAGCAGTACTTC. Drawing the rest from reference TRBV11-2 and TRBJ2-7, the complete variable domain is EAGVAQSPRYKIIEKRQSVAFWCNPISGHATLYWYQQILGQGPKLLIQFQNNGVVDDSQLPKDRFSAERLKGVDSTLKIQPAKLEDSAVYLCASSLGLAGDGYEQYFGPGTRLTVT.

This clone was recorded once. For the CDR3, the DNA is TGTGCCAGCAGCTGGGGAGGGCGGGCCCACGAGCAGTACTTC. Its translation: CASSWGGRAHEQYF. The chain links TRBV2 to TRBJ2-7, with 7 positions matching TRBD2. Germline CDR1 reads SNHLY; CDR2 reads FYNNEI. Trimming at V came to 6 bases and at J to 5 bases, leaving 10 bases not matched to a gene. The CDR3 spans 14 residues. Looking up the rest from reference TRBV2 and TRBJ2-7 gives the full variable domain: EPEVTQTPSHQVTQMGQEVILRCVPISNHLYFYWYRQILGQKVEFLVSFYNNEISEKSEIFDDQFSVERPDGSNFTLKIRSTKLEDSAMYFCASSWGGRAHEQYFGPGTRLTVT.

The V call is TRBV19, the J call TRBJ2-7; D possibly corresponds to TRBD1 (6 bases). Trimming left V 3 bases short and J 0 bases short, with 15 bases between. Germline V gene data show CDR1 as LNHDA and CDR2 as SQIVND (reference sequence). The CDR3 runs 16 residues. CDR3 sequence (DNA): TGTGCCAGTAGTATGACCGCAGGGGCTATCTCCTACGAGCAGTACTTC. This encodes CASSMTAGAISYEQYF.

The gene calls are TRBV27 and TRBJ1-1; D not certain. V was shortened by 0 bases and J by 11 bases, with 16 bases between the two germline ends. The CDR3 is 14 amino acids. CDR1 and CDR2 from the germline V gene are MNHEY and SMNVEV (reference sequence). The CDR3 is CASSLSFASPRAFF. The CDR3 DNA follows: TGTGCCAGCAGTTTATCGTTTGCGTCCCCGCGGGCTTTCTTT.

The chain joins TRBV5-6 to TRBJ2-3; 7 nucleotides align to TRBD2. The V and J ends lost 4 bases and 6 bases, in that order; junction bases with no gene match: 14. The germline V gene has CDR1 SGHDT and CDR2 YYEEEE. The CDR3 has 16 amino acids. The CDR3 DNA is TGTGCCAGCAGCCCACTAGGGACTACCCTAGAGGATACGCAGTATTTT. Its translation: CASSPLGTTLEDTQYF.

The V call is TRBV7-9, the J call TRBJ2-3; 8 bases map to TRBD2. J was trimmed by 6 bases and V by 4 bases; bases with no gene match: 6. CDR3 length equals 14 residues. CDR1 and CDR2 from the germline V gene are SEHNR and FQNEAQ (reference sequence). The CDR3 DNA sequence: TGTGCCAGCAGCTCCCTACGGACTAGCGATACGCAGTATTTT. As protein: CASSSLRTSDTQYF.

The rearrangement links TRBV29-1 to TRBJ2-1; 8 nucleotides line up with TRBD2. In germline, CDR1 is SQVTM, CDR2 ANQGSEA. The trim removed 7 bases at V and 5 bases at J, leaving 7 bases unmatched. CDR3 length: 13 residues. CDR3 sequence (DNA): TGCAGCGCTTTTAGCGGGAAAAACAATGAGCAGTTCTTC. Translation: CSAFSGKNNEQFF.

This sequence joins TRBV10-3 and TRBJ1-2; 7 positions match TRBD1. Germline values: CDR1 ENHRY, CDR2 SYGVKD. V shed 6 bases, J shed 6 bases, and the junction held 7 bases outside the gene matches. The CDR3 covers 13 residues. Here the CDR3 reads CAIRDREVDGYTF. The CDR3 bases are TGTGCCATCAGAGACAGGGAGGTCGATGGCTACACCTTC.

The chain employs TRBV2 and TRBJ1-1, with D unresolved. CDR1 SNHLY and CDR2 FYNNEI come from the germline V gene. Trimming took off 2 bases at V and 4 bases at J, with 14 bases between the two ends. The CDR3 extends over 15 amino acids. The CDR3 DNA sequence: TGTGCCAGCAGTGAATATCCCCCGAGGGCCACTGAAGCTTTCTTT. It codes for CASSEYPPRATEAFF.

The V and J genes are TRBV28 and TRBJ1-1; D uncertain. Germline loops: CDR1 MDHEN, CDR2 SYDVKM. CDR3 length: 13 amino acids. The V and J ends lost 7 bases and 1 base respectively, with 10 bases between them. This chain's CDR3 is CASTWQTNTEAFF. CDR3 coding DNA: TGTGCCAGCACGTGGCAAACGAACACTGAAGCTTTCTTT.

This chain uses TRBV7-8 with TRBJ2-7, with 10 bases that match TRBD2. Trimming took 2 bases from V and 0 from J; bases not matched to a gene: 4. CDR1 is SGHVS, CDR2 FQNEAQ, per germline. The CDR3 loop spans 16 amino acids. DNA of the CDR3: TGTGCCAGCAGCTTACGACTAGCGGGTAGCTCCTACGAGCAGTACTTC. As protein: CASSLRLAGSSYEQYF.

This clone came up once. At one of its ends the junction is not consistent with the germline gene, which may arise from a read error. This chain joins TRBV29-1 and TRBJ1-1; D is unclear. The CDR3 spans 11 residues. Germline V gives CDR1 SQVTM, CDR2 ANQGSEA. The DNA of the CDR3 is TGCAGCGCGGAGGAGAACACTAAAGCTTTCTTT. Its translation is CSAEENTKAFF.

Written as DNA, the CDR3 is TGTGCCAGCAGCTTACAGTCCCACAATGAGCAGTTCTTC. Translation gives CASSLQSHNEQFF. This sequence joins TRBV7-8 and TRBJ2-1; no clear D gene. The CDR3 extends over 13 amino acids. V gave up 2 bases and J gave up 5 bases, with 7 bases separating them. Germline V gene sequence: CDR1 SGHVS, CDR2 FQNEAQ.